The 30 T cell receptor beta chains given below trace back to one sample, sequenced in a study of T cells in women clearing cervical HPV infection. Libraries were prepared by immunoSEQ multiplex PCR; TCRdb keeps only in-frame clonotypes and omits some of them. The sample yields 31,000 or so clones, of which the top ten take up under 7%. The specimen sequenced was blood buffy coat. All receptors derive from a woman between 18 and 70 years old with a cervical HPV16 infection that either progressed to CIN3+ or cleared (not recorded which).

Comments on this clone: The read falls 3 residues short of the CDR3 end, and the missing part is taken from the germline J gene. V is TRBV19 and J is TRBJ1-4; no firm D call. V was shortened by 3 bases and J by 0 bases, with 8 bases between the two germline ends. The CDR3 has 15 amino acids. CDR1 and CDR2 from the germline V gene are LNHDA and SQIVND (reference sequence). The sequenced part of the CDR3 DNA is TGTGCCAGTAGTATCCGGGGAGCAACTAATGAAAAA. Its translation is CASSIRGATNEK. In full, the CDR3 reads CASSIRGATNEKLFF. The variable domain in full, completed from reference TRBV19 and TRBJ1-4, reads DGGITQSPKYLFRKEGQNVTLSCEQNLNHDAMYWYRQDPGQGLRLIYYSQIVNDFQKGDIAEGYSVSREKKESFPLTVTSAQKNPTAFYLCASSIRGATNEKLFFGSGTQLSVL.

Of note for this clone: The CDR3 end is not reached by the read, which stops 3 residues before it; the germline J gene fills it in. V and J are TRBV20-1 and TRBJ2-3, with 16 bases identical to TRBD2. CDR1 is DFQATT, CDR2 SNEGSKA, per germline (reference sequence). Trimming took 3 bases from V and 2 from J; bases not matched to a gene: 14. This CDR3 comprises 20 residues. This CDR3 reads CSASPQTGTSGRANTDTQYF. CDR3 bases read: TGCAGTGCTAGCCCCCAAACCGGGACTAGCGGGAGGGCCAACACAGATACG.

The CDR3 bases that were read are TGTGCCAGTAGTATAGGGCGGGGGTCCGGCACAGATACG. The encoded protein is CASSIGRGSGTDT. In full, the CDR3 reads CASSIGRGSGTDTQYF. V usage is TRBV19 and J usage is TRBJ2-3, with TRBD2 identical over 7 bases. The read gets to within 3 residues of the CDR3 end, and the germline J gene fills in the rest. With V trimmed by 1 base and J by 1 base, 5 bases remained unmatched. Germline CDR1 LNHDA, CDR2 SQIVND (reference sequence). The CDR3 length is 16 residues.

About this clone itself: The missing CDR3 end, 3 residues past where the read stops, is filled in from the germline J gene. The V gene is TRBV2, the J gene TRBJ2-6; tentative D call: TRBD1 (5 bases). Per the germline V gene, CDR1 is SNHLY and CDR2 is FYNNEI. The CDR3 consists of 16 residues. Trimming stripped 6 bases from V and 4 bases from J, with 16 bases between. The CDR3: CASRSTQGAGANVLTF. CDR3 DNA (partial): TGTGCCAGCAGGTCGACCCAGGGCGCCGGGGCCAACGTC.

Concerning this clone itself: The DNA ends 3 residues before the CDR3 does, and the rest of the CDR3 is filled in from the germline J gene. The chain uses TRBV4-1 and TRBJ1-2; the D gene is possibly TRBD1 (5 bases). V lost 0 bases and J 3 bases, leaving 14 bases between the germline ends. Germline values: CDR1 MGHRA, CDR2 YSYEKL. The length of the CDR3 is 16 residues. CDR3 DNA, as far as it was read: TGCGCCAGCAGCCAAGACCAGGGCAGGATTGACTATGGC. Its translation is CASSQDQGRIDYG. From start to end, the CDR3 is CASSQDQGRIDYGYTF.

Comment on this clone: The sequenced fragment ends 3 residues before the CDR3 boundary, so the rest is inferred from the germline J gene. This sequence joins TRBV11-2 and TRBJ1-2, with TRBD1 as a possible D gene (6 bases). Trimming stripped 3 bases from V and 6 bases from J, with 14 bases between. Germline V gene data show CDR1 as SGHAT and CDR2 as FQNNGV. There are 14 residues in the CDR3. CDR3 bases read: TGTGCCAGCAGCTTGATGCACAGGGTGGATGGC. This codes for CASSLMHRVDG. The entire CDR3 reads CASSLMHRVDGYTF.

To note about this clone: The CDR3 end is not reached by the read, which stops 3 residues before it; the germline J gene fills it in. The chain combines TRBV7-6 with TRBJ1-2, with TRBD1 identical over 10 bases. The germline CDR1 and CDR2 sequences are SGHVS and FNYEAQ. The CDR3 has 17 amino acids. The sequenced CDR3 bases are TGTGCCAGCAGCTTAGTACCAGGACAGGGGGTTCTGGACGAC. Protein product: CASSLVPGQGVLDD. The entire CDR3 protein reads CASSLVPGQGVLDDYTF.

The CDR3 sequence is CSAAPGGETQYF. Incomplete CDR3 DNA: TGCAGTGCTGCACCGGGGGGAGAGACC. The chain couples TRBV20-1 to TRBJ2-5; TRBD2 agrees at 7 bases. Read data end 3 residues before the CDR3 end; the end is taken from the germline J gene. The CDR3 totals 12 residues. The junction had 4 bases not matched to a gene; V was cut back by 5 bases and J by 4 bases. Germline CDR1 DFQATT, CDR2 SNEGSKA (reference sequence).

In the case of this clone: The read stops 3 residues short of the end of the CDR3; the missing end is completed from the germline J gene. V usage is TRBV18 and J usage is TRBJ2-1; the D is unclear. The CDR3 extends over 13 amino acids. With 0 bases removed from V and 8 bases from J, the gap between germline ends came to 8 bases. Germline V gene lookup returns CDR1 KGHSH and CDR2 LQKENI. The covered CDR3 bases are TGTGCCAGCTCACCACCGAGCCCCCATGAG. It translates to CASSPPSPHE. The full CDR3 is CASSPPSPHEQFF. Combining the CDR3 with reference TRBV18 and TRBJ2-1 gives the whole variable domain NAGVMQNPRHLVRRRGQEARLRCSPMKGHSHVYWYRQLPEEGLKFMVYLQKENIIDESGMPKERFSAEFPKEGPSILRIQQVVRGDSAAYFCASSPPSPHEQFFGPGTRLTVL.

The CDR3: CASSLARGETQYF. The part of the CDR3 DNA that was read is TGTGCCAGCAGCTTAGCGCGGGGGGAGACC. The chain carries TRBV13 and TRBJ2-5; TRBD2 matches 7 bases. The read gets to within 3 residues of the CDR3 end, and the germline J gene fills in the rest. The CDR3 sequence is 13 residues long. J lost 5 bases, V lost 1 base, and 1 base had no gene match. From germline, CDR1 is PRHDT and CDR2 FYEKMQ (reference sequence).

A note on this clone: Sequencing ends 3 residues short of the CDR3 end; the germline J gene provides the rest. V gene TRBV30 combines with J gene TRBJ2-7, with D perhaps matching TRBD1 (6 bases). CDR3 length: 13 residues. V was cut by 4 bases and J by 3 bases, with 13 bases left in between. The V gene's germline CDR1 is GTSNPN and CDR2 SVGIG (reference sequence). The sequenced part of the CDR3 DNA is TGTGCCTGGACCGGGCAGGGGTACTACGAG. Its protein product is CAWTGQGYYE. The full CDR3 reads CAWTGQGYYEQYF. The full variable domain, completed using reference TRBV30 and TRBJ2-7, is SQTIHQWPATLVQPVGSPLSLECTVEGTSNPNLYWYRQAAGRGLQLLFYSVGIGQISSEVPQNLSASRPQDRQFILSSKKLLLSDSGFYLCAWTGQGYYEQYFGPGTRLTVT.

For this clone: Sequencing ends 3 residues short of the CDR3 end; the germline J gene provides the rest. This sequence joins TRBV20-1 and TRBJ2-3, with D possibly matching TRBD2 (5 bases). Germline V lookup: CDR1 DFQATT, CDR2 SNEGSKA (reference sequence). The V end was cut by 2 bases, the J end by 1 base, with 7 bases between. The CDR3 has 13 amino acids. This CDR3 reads CSARTAGTDTQYF. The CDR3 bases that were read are TGCAGTGCTAGAACAGCGGGCACAGATACG.

The CDR3 spells CASSRDRDGEKLFF. The part of the CDR3 DNA that was read is TGTGCCAGCAGTCGGGACAGGGACGGTGAAAAA. The chain carries TRBV2 and TRBJ1-4; the match to TRBD1 covers 9 bases. The CDR3 extends 3 residues past the end of the read, so its final part is completed from the germline J gene. The CDR3 is made up of 14 amino acids. Germline lookup yields CDR1 SNHLY and CDR2 FYNNEI. V was clipped by 5 bases and J by 7 bases; unmatched bases: 5.

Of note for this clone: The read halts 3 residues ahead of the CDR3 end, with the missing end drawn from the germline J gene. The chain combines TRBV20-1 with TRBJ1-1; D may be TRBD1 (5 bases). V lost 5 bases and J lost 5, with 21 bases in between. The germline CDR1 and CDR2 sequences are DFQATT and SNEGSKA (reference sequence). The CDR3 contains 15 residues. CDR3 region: CSAPPAGGSWTEAFF. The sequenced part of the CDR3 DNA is TGCAGTGCTCCCCCCGCTGGGGGGAGTTGGACTGAA.

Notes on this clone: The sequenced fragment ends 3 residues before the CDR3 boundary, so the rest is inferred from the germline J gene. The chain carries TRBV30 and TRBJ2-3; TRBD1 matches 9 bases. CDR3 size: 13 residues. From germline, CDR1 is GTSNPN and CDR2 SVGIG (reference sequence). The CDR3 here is CAWGDREDQPQYF. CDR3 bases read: TGTGCCTGGGGGGACAGGGAAGATCAGCCG.

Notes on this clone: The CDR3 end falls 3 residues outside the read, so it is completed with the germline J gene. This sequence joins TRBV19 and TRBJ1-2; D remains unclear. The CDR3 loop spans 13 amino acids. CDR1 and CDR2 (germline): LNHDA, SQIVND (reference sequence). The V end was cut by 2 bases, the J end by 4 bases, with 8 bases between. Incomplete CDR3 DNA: TGTGCCAGTAGTATACAGGAATCCTATGGC. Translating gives CASSIQESYG. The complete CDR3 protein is CASSIQESYGYTF.

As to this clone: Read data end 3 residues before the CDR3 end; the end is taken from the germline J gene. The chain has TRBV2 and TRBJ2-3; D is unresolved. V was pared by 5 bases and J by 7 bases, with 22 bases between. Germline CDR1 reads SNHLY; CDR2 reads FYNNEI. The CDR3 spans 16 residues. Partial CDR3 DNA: TGTGCCAGCAGTCCGGGTCCCCATAGAAGCATCAATACG. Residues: CASSPGPHRSINT. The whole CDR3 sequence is CASSPGPHRSINTQYF. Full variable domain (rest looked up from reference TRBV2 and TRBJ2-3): EPEVTQTPSHQVTQMGQEVILRCVPISNHLYFYWYRQILGQKVEFLVSFYNNEISEKSEIFDDQFSVERPDGSNFTLKIRSTKLEDSAMYFCASSPGPHRSINTQYFGPGTRLTVL.

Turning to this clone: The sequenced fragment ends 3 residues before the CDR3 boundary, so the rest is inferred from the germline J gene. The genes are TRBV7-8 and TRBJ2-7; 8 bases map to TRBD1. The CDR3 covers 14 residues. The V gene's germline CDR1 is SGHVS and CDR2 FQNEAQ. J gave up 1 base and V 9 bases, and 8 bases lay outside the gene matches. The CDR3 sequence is CASTRTGGSYEQYF. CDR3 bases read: TGTGCCAGTACGAGAACAGGGGGTTCCTACGAG.

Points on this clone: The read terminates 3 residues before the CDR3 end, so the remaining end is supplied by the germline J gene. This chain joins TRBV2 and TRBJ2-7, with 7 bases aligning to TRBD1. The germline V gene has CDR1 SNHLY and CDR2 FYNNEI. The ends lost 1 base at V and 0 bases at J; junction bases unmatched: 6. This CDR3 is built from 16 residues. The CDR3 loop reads CASSEVVTGSSYEQYF. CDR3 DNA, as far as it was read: TGTGCCAGCAGTGAAGTGGTGACAGGGAGCTCCTACGAG.

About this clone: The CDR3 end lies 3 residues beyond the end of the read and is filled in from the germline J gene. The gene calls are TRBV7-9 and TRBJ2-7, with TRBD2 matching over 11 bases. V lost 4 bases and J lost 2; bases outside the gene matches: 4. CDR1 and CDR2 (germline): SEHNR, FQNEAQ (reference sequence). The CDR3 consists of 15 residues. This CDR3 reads CASSSTSGAAYEQYF. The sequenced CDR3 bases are TGTGCCAGCAGCTCGACTAGCGGGGCCGCCTACGAG.

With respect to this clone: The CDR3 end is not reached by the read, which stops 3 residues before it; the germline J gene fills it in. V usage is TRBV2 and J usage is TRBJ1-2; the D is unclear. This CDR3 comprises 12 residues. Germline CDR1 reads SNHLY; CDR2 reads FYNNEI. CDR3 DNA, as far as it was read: TGTGCCAGCAGTGACTATTCCTACGAC. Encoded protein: CASSDYSYD. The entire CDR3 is CASSDYSYDYTF.

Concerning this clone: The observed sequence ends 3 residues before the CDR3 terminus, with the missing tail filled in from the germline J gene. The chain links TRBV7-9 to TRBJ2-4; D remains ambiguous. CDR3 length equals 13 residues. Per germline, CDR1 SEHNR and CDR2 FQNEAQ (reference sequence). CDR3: CASSLGSVYGQYF. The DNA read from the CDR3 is TGTGCCAGCAGCTTAGGTAGTGTCTATGGT. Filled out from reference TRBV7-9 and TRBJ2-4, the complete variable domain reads DTGVSQNPRHKITKRGQNVTFRCDPISEHNRLYWYRQTLGQGPEFLTYFQNEAQLEKSRLLSDRFSAERPKGSFSTLEIQRTEQGDSAMYLCASSLGSVYGQYFGAGTRLSVL.

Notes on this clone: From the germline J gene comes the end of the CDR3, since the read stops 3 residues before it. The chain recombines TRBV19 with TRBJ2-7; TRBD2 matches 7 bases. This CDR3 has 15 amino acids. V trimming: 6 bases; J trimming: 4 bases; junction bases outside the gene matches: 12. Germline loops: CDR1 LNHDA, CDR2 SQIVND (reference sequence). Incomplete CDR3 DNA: TGTGCCAGTAGCCCCCTGAGGGGACTAAAGTACGAG. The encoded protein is CASSPLRGLKYE. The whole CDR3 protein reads CASSPLRGLKYEQYF. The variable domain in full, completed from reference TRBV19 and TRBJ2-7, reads DGGITQSPKYLFRKEGQNVTLSCEQNLNHDAMYWYRQDPGQGLRLIYYSQIVNDFQKGDIAEGYSVSREKKESFPLTVTSAQKNPTAFYLCASSPLRGLKYEQYFGPGTRLTVT.

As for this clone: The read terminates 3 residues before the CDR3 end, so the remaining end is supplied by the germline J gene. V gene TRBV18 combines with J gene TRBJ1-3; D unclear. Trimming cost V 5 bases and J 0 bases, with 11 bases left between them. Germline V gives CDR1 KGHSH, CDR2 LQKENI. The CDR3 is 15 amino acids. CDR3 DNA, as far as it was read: TGTGCCAGCTCATTATCCGGTGGCTCTGGAAACACC. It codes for CASSLSGGSGNT. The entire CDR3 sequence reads CASSLSGGSGNTIYF.

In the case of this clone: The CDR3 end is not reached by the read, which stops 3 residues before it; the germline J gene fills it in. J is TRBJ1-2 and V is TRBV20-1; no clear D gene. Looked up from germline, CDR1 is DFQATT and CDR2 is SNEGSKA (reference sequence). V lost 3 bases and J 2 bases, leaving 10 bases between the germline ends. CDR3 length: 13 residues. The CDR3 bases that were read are TGCAGTGCTAGCGGGGATCTGAACTATGGC. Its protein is CSASGDLNYG. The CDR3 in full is CSASGDLNYGYTF.

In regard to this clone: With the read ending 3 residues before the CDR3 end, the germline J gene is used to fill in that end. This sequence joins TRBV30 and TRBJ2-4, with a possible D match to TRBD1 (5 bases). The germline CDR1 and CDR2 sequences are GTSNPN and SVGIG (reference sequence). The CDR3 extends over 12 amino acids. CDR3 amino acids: CAWSIDRSGQYF. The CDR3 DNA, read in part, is TGTGCCTGGAGCATAGACAGATCCGGT.

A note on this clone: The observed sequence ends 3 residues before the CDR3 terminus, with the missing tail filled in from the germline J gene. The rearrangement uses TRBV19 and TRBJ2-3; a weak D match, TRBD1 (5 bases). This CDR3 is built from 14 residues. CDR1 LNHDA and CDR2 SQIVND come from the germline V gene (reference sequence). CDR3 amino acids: CASSIGQGLGTQYF. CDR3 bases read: TGTGCCAGTAGTATAGGTCAGGGCTTGGGGACG.

CDR3 bases read: TGTGCCAGCAGCTTAGACGGGACTACTATATACGAG. Amino acid sequence: CASSLDGTTIYE. Given in full, the CDR3 is CASSLDGTTIYEQYF. V and J are TRBV7-9 and TRBJ2-7, with 7 bases lining up with TRBD2. From the germline J gene comes the end of the CDR3, since the read stops 3 residues before it. With 1 base clipped from V and 4 bases from J, the junction kept 7 bases outside the gene matches. The germline gives CDR1 SEHNR, CDR2 FQNEAQ (reference sequence). This CDR3 comprises 15 residues. Variable domain in full (rest from reference TRBV7-9 and TRBJ2-7): DTGVSQNPRHKITKRGQNVTFRCDPISEHNRLYWYRQTLGQGPEFLTYFQNEAQLEKSRLLSDRFSAERPKGSFSTLEIQRTEQGDSAMYLCASSLDGTTIYEQYFGPGTRLTVT.

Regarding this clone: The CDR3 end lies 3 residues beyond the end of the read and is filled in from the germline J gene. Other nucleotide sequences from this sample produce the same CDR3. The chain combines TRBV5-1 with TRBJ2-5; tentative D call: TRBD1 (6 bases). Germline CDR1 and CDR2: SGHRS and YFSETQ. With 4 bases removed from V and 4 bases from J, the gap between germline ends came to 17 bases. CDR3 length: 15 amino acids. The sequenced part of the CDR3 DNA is TGCGCCAGCAGCCAGACAGGCCCACTCCCAGAGACC. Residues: CASSQTGPLPET. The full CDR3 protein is CASSQTGPLPETQYF.

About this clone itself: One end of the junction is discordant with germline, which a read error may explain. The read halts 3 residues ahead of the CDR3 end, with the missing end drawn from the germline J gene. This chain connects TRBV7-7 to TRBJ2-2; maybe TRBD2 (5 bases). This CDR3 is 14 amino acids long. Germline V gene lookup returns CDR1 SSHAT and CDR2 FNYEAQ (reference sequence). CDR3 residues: CASSPGIAGEKLFF. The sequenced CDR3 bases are TGTGCTAGCAGCCCGGGGATTGCGGGTGAAAAG.